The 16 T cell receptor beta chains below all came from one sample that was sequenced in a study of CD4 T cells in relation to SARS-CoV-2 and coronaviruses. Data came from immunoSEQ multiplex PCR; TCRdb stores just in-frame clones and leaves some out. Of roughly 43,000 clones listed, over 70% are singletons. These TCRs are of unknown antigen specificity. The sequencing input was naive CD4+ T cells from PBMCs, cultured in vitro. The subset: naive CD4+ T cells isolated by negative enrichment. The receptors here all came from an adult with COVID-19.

Here the CDR3 reads CASEGARDTEAFF. The CDR3 DNA reads TGTGCCAGTGAGGGGGCTCGTGACACTGAAGCTTTCTTT. The rearrangement joins TRBV7-9 to TRBJ1-1; 7 nucleotides line up with TRBD1. Germline V gene sequence: CDR1 SEHNR, CDR2 FQNEAQ (reference sequence). The CDR3 is 13 amino acids. Trimming at V came to 9 bases and at J to 3 bases, leaving 7 bases not matched to a gene.

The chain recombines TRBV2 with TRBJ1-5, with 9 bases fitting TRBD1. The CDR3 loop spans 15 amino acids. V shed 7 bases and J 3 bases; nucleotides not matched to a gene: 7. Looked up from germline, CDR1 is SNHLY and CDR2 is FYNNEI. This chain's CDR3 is CASKPGQGVNQPQHF. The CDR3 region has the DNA TGTGCCAGCAAGCCGGGACAGGGTGTCAATCAGCCCCAGCATTTT.

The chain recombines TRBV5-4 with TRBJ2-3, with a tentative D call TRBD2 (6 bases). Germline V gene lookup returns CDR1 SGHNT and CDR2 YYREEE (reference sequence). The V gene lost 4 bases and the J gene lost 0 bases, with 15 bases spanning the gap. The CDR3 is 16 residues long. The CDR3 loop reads CASSPETSLSTDTQYF. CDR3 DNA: TGTGCCAGCAGCCCAGAAACTAGCTTGAGCACAGATACGCAGTATTTT. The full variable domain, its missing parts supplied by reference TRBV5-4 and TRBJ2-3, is ETGVTQSPTHLIKTRGQQVTLRCSSQSGHNTVSWYQQALGQGPQFIFQYYREEENGRGNFPPRFSGLQFPNYSSELNVNALELDDSALYLCASSPETSLSTDTQYFGPGTRLTVL.

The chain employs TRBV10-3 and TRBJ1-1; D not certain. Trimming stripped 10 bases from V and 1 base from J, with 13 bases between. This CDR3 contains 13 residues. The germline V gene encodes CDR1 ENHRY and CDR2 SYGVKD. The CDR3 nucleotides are TGTGCCACCCGAGACGGGTCGAACACTGAAGCTTTCTTT. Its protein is CATRDGSNTEAFF.

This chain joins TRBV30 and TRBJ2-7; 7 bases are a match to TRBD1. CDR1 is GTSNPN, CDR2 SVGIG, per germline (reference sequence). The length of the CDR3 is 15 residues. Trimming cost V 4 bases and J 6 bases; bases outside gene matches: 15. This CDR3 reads CAWNRILGQSREQYF. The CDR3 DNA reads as TGTGCCTGGAACCGGATCCTGGGACAGTCACGCGAGCAGTACTTC.

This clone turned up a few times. The CDR3 coding sequence is TGTGCCAGCAGCGTTTCGTCAAGAGGCAATGAGCAGTTCTTC. It specifies CASSVSSRGNEQFF. This chain connects TRBV9 to TRBJ2-1; no clear D. The germline gives CDR1 SGDLS, CDR2 YYNGEE. The CDR3 is made up of 14 amino acids. Trimming removed 2 bases at V and 6 bases at J, with 12 bases between.

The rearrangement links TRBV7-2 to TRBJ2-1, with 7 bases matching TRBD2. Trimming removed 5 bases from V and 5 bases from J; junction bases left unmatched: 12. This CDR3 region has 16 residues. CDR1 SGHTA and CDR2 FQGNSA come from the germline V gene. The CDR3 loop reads CASSPRSGRAHNEQFF. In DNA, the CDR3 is TGTGCCAGCAGCCCACGTTCGGGGAGGGCTCACAATGAGCAGTTCTTC.

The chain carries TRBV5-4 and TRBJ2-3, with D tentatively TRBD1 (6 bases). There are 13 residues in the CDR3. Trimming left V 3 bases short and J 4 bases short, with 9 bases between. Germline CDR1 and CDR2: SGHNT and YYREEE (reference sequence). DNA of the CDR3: TGTGCCAGCAGCTCACAGGGTTCAGATACGCAGTATTTT. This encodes CASSSQGSDTQYF.

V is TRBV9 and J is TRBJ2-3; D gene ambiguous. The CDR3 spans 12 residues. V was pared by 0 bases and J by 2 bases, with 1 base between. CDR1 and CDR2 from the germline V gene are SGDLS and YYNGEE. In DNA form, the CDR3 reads TGTGCCAGCAGCGTAGCCACAGATACGCAGTATTTT. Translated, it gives CASSVATDTQYF. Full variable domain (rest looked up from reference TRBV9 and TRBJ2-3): DSGVTQTPKHLITATGQRVTLRCSPRSGDLSVYWYQQSLDQGLQFLIQYYNGEERAKGNILERFSAQQFPDLHSELNLSSLELGDSALYFCASSVATDTQYFGPGTRLTVL.

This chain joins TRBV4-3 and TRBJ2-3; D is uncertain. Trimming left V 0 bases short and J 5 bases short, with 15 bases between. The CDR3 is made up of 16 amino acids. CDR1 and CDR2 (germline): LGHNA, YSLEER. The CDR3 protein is CASSQDTARSQDTQYF. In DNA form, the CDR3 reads TGCGCCAGCAGCCAAGATACGGCTAGAAGTCAAGATACGCAGTATTTT.

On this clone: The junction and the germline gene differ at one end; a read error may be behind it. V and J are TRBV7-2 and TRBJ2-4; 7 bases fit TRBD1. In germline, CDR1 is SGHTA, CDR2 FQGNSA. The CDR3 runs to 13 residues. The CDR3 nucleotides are TGTGCCAGCAGCGTAGCTAGGGACAGCCGTCAGTACTTC. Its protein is CASSVARDSRQYF.

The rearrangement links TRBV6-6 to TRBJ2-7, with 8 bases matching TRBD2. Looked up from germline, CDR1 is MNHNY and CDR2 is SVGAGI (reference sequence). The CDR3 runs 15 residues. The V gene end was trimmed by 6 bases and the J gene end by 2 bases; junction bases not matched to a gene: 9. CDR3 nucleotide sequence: TGTGCCAGCAGGACACCGGGGGGGGAGACCTACGAGCAGTACTTC. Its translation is CASRTPGGETYEQYF.

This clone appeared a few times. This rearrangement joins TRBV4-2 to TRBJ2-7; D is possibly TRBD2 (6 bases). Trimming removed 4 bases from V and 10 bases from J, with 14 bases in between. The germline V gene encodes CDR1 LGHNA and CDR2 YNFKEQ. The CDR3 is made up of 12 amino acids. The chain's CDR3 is CASSPNGRDQYF. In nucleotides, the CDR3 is TGTGCCAGCAGCCCCAATGGGCGGGACCAGTACTTC.

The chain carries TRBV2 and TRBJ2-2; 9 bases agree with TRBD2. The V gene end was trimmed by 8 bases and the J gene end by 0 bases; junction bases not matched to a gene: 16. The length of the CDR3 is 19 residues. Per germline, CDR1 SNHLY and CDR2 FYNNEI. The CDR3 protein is CASLRGGVVGQANTGELFF. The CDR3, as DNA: TGTGCCAGCCTCCGCGGGGGGGTTGTAGGACAAGCGAACACCGGGGAGCTGTTTTTT. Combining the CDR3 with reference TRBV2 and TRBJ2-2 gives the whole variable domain EPEVTQTPSHQVTQMGQEVILRCVPISNHLYFYWYRQILGQKVEFLVSFYNNEISEKSEIFDDQFSVERPDGSNFTLKIRSTKLEDSAMYFCASLRGGVVGQANTGELFFGEGSRLTVL.

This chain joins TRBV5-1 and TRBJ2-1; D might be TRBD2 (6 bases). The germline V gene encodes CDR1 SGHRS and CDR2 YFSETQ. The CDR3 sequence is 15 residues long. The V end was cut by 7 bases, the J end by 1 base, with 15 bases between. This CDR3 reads CASSRAGNSYNEQFF. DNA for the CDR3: TGCGCCAGCTCGAGAGCGGGTAATTCCTACAATGAGCAGTTCTTC.

The CDR3 bases are TGTGCCAGCAGTCGACAGGGGGCTGGGGAAAAACTGTTTTTT. Its translation: CASSRQGAGEKLFF. V is TRBV2 and J is TRBJ1-4; 10 bases match TRBD1. This CDR3 has 14 residues. The V and J ends lost 5 bases and 8 bases, in that order; junction bases with no gene match: 5. The germline CDR1 and CDR2 sequences are SNHLY and FYNNEI.